The present T cell receptor (beta chain) was sequenced within a study of Ad26.COV2.S vaccination and SARS-CoV-2 variants. Study summary: Vaccine-arm donor from the placebo-controlled COV1001 Ad26.COV2.S trial. Each vaccinee took Ad26.COV2.S intramuscularly, once or twice 56 days apart.

V was shortened by 2 bases and J by 3 bases, with 10 bases between the two germline ends. The CDR3 is 13 residues long. Per the germline V gene, CDR1 is SQVTM and CDR2 is ANQGSEA. Overall study results and limits: Individuals receiving vaccine had higher spike-specific TCR breadth than placebo recipients did.

Notes on this clone: The antigen remains unidentified.

Sequenced by immunoSEQ multiplex PCR; TCRdb stores in-frame clones only, minus some. The repertoire has fewer than 800,000 clones, 80% to 90% of them found once; the top ten carry nearly 1.5%. Treatment indicated: around 19 received Ad26.COV2.S at low or high dose, single or two shots; five or six received placebo; per-sample allocation not given. Material that was analyzed had been drawn on day 63 after the first vaccine or placebo injection. Vaccination used an Ad26 vector expressing Wuhan-strain SARS-CoV-2 spike. The TCR was taken from a person aged 18-60 years who received the Ad26.COV2.S COVID-19 vaccine or a placebo. The genes are TRBV29-1 and TRBJ1-1, with D hard to call. The sequenced sample was peripheral blood, obtained in a trial of Ad26.COV2.S vaccine versus placebo. In nucleotides, the CDR3 is TGCAGCGTTGAAAAGTCTCAGGACACTGAAGCTTTCTTT. Its translation is CSVEKSQDTEAFF.